A single sample is the source of the 30 T cell receptor beta chains below, sequenced in a study of blood T cell repertoires in COVID-19. This table comes from immunoSEQ multiplex PCR, and its TCRdb copy is limited to in-frame clones, with some not included. The sample carries 100,000 to 110,000 clones, around four fifths recorded once. The specimen was peripheral blood. These receptors all come from a man aged 45-60 years with active or convalescent COVID-19.

CDR3 in amino acids: CASSWGLAGADTQYF. Here the CDR3 DNA reads TGTGCCAGCAGTTGGGGGCTAGCGGGAGCAGATACGCAGTATTTT. V is TRBV14 and J is TRBJ2-3; TRBD2 matches 10 bases. The CDR3 covers 15 residues. Unmatched junction bases numbered 7, after V lost 6 bases and J lost 4 bases. Per germline, CDR1 SGHDN and CDR2 FVKESK.

This clone is medium-sized within its sample. The CDR3 here is CASSLGAGNQPQHF. DNA for the CDR3: TGTGCCAGCAGCTTGGGGGCAGGTAATCAGCCCCAGCATTTT. The V call is TRBV7-2, the J call TRBJ1-5; the D gene is possibly TRBD1 (6 bases). The CDR3 runs 14 residues. Trimming stripped 3 bases from V and 4 bases from J, with 10 bases between. CDR1 is SGHTA and CDR2 is FQGNSA in the germline V gene.

The CDR3 nucleotides are TGTGCCACCTCTTCTGCGGATTATGGCTACACCTTC. Its protein is CATSSADYGYTF. The chain carries TRBV24-1 and TRBJ1-2, with no clear D. There are 12 residues in the CDR3. V dropped 9 bases and J dropped 5 bases, with 12 bases sitting between them. The V gene's germline CDR1 is KGHDR and CDR2 SFDVKD.

The rearrangement joins TRBV3-1 (or the pseudogene TRBV3-2) to TRBJ1-3; 7 nucleotides agree with TRBD1. The CDR3 covers 17 residues. V shed 4 bases, J shed 1 base, and the junction held 10 bases outside the gene matches. CDR1 and CDR2 (germline): LGHDT, YNNKEL (reference sequence). CDR3 sequence: CASSPAYGTDSGNTIYF. Here the CDR3 DNA reads TGTGCCAGCAGCCCAGCCTATGGGACAGATTCTGGAAACACCATATATTTT.

This chain uses TRBV5-6 with TRBJ1-2, with 7 bases fitting TRBD1. CDR1 is SGHDT, CDR2 YYEEEE, per germline. The trim removed 4 bases at V and 1 base at J, leaving 10 bases unmatched. The CDR3 sequence is 16 residues long. Here the CDR3 DNA reads TGTGCCAGCAGCAAGGGGACAGACCTCTATAACTATGGCTACACCTTC. Translated, it gives CASSKGTDLYNYGYTF.

V usage is TRBV10-2 and J usage is TRBJ2-7; 10 bases match TRBD2. Germline-derived CDR1 and CDR2 are WSHSY and SAAADI. The J segment lost 2 bases and the V segment lost 1 base, leaving 5 bases of the junction unmatched. The CDR3 has 16 residues. This CDR3 reads CASSEWQREGPYEQYF. The CDR3 DNA reads as TGCGCCAGCAGTGAGTGGCAGCGGGAGGGCCCCTACGAGCAGTACTTC.

The V call is TRBV30, the J call TRBJ2-2; 11 nucleotides agree with TRBD1. Per germline, CDR1 GTSNPN and CDR2 SVGIG (reference sequence). V was clipped by 3 bases and J by 6 bases; unmatched bases: 6. The CDR3 totals 15 residues. The CDR3: CAWRAGDRGAGELFF. In DNA form, the CDR3 reads TGTGCCTGGAGGGCTGGGGACAGGGGGGCCGGGGAGCTGTTTTTT.

The chain employs TRBV24-1 and TRBJ2-5; 10 nucleotides align to TRBD1. The CDR3 has 14 amino acids. The ends lost 9 bases at V and 5 bases at J; junction bases unmatched: 8. In germline, CDR1 is KGHDR, CDR2 SFDVKD. For the CDR3, the DNA is TGTGCCACCGGCGAGACAGGGGGCACGGAGACCCAGTACTTC. Residues: CATGETGGTETQYF.

V usage is TRBV29-1 and J usage is TRBJ2-2; D gene unclear. The CDR3 is 13 amino acids. The V gene's germline CDR1 is SQVTM and CDR2 ANQGSEA. V dropped 4 bases and J dropped 1 base, with 7 bases sitting between them. The CDR3 DNA is TGCAGCGTTGCCGGTCTGAACACCGGGGAGCTGTTTTTT. It translates to CSVAGLNTGELFF.

This sequence joins TRBV28 and TRBJ2-7; 12 bases are shared with TRBD2. Germline trimming cut 6 bases from V and 3 bases from J; bases unmatched to any gene: 3. The CDR3 has 14 amino acids. Germline assignment: CDR1 MDHEN and CDR2 SYDVKM. The CDR3 DNA follows: TGTGCCAGCAGCCGGACTAGCGGGAACTACGAGCAGTACTTC. It encodes CASSRTSGNYEQYF.

The chain carries TRBV7-3 and TRBJ2-3; D might be TRBD1 (8 bases). The CDR3 is 16 amino acids. Trimming shortened V by 5 bases and J by 3 bases, and 18 bases separated the two germline ends. Germline loops: CDR1 SGHTA, CDR2 FQGTGA. This CDR3 is CASSPNGQGGTDTQYF. CDR3 DNA sequence: TGTGCCAGCAGCCCCAATGGACAGGGAGGGACAGATACGCAGTATTTT.

The rearrangement links TRBV7-9 to TRBJ1-6, with 7 bases fitting TRBD1. The length of the CDR3 is 15 residues. The trim removed 5 bases at V and 10 bases at J, leaving 11 bases unmatched. Germline CDR1 SEHNR, CDR2 FQNEAQ (reference sequence). The CDR3 loop is CASSLPDRAVSPLHF. In DNA, the CDR3 is TGTGCCAGCAGCCTTCCCGACAGGGCGGTGTCACCCCTCCACTTT.

Only a few counts were recorded for this clone. The rearrangement joins TRBV27 to TRBJ2-3; 14 positions match TRBD2. V was pared by 4 bases and J by 2 bases, with 8 bases of the junction left unmatched. CDR1 and CDR2 (germline): MNHEY, SMNVEV (reference sequence). CDR3 length equals 18 residues. This CDR3 reads CASSSTTSGRVNTDTQYF. CDR3 nucleotides: TGTGCCAGCAGTTCGACGACTAGCGGGAGGGTGAACACAGATACGCAGTATTTT.

The chain recombines TRBV6-5 with TRBJ1-1, with D possibly matching TRBD1 (6 bases). CDR1 and CDR2 (germline): MNHEY, SVGAGI. V gave up 7 bases and J gave up 2 bases, with 17 bases separating them. The CDR3 loop spans 15 amino acids. CDR3 sequence reads: CASILTAGGNTEAFF. The CDR3 bases are TGTGCCAGCATCCTTACGGCGGGGGGCAACACTGAAGCTTTCTTT.

The chain combines TRBV11-2 with TRBJ2-7; TRBD1 agrees at 8 bases. V was pared by 3 bases and J by 2 bases, with 6 bases of the junction left unmatched. The CDR3 extends over 15 amino acids. The germline CDR1 and CDR2 sequences are SGHAT and FQNNGV. CDR3 loop: CASSFNRGETYEQYF. The CDR3 coding sequence is TGTGCCAGCAGCTTCAACAGGGGGGAAACCTACGAGCAGTACTTC.

The chain has TRBV3-1 (or the pseudogene TRBV3-2) and TRBJ1-1; D gene ambiguous. CDR1 is LGHDT and CDR2 is YNNKEL in the germline V gene (reference sequence). The CDR3 is made up of 13 amino acids. The ends were cut back, 0 bases at V and 4 bases at J, with 6 bases in the middle. The CDR3 loop is CASSQESGTEAFF. CDR3 nucleotides: TGTGCCAGCAGCCAAGAGTCAGGCACTGAAGCTTTCTTT.

This chain uses TRBV5-1 with TRBJ2-5; perhaps TRBD2 as D (6 bases). V lost 0 bases and J 6 bases, leaving 9 bases between the germline ends. CDR1 and CDR2 (germline): SGHRS, YFSETQ. The CDR3 spans 13 residues. The CDR3 loop reads CASSLARGKTQYF. In DNA, the CDR3 is TGCGCCAGCAGCTTGGCGCGGGGCAAGACCCAGTACTTC. The full variable domain, with the rest looked up from reference TRBV5-1 and TRBJ2-5, is KAGVTQTPRYLIKTRGQQVTLSCSPISGHRSVSWYQQTPGQGLQFLFEYFSETQRNKGNFPGRFSGRQFSNSRSEMNVSTLELGDSALYLCASSLARGKTQYFGPGTRLLVL.

The CDR3 region has the DNA TGTGCCTGGAGTAGACAGGGGGATCAGCCCCAGCATTTT. As protein: CAWSRQGDQPQHF. The chain couples TRBV30 to TRBJ1-5, with TRBD1 matching 9 bases. This CDR3 has 13 amino acids. Germline CDR1 reads GTSNPN; CDR2 reads SVGIG (reference sequence). After removal of 2 bases from V and 5 bases from J, the junction contained 1 base not matched to a gene.

In this sample, this clone turned up a few times. The chain is built from TRBV7-2 and TRBJ2-3; D gene uncertain. The germline gives CDR1 SGHTA, CDR2 FQGNSA. Trimming stripped 5 bases from V and 1 base from J, with 13 bases between. The CDR3 has 15 residues. CDR3 loop: CASSPPLPGTDTQYF. The CDR3 region has the DNA TGTGCCAGCAGCCCCCCTCTTCCTGGCACAGATACGCAGTATTTT.

V gene TRBV12-2 combines with J gene TRBJ1-1; no check of the table's D call, TRBD1, against the DNA was made. TRBV12-2 corresponds to a pseudogene. The CDR3 has 17 amino acids. CDR3 in DNA: TGTGCAAGTCGCTCCCGAACAGGGGGCCCCATGAACACTGAAGCTTTCTTT. Amino acids: CASRSRTGGPMNTEAFF.

The chain is built from TRBV30 and TRBJ1-2, with 10 bases lining up with TRBD1. The CDR3 is made up of 13 amino acids. Germline V gives CDR1 GTSNPN, CDR2 SVGIG (reference sequence). The J segment lost 6 bases and the V segment lost 3 bases, leaving 4 bases of the junction unmatched. In DNA form, the CDR3 reads TGTGCCTGGAGGCTGACAGGGGGCCATGGCTACACCTTC. Translating gives CAWRLTGGHGYTF.

The chain has TRBV10-2 and TRBJ1-4; 8 nucleotides match TRBD1. CDR3 length equals 12 residues. Per the germline V gene, CDR1 is WSHSY and CDR2 is SAAADI. The ends lost 5 bases at V and 16 bases at J; junction bases unmatched: 9. CDR3 region: CASSPGQGVPFF. The DNA of the CDR3 is TGCGCCAGCAGTCCCGGACAGGGCGTCCCGTTTTTT.

This chain joins TRBV12-3 or TRBV12-4 and TRBJ1-6; D is unclear. The CDR3 sequence is 13 residues long. Trimming removed 6 bases at V and 7 bases at J, with 10 bases between. CDR3 DNA: TGTGCCAGCAGGGGTACAGAGAATTCACCCCTCCACTTT. Amino acids: CASRGTENSPLHF.

This chain joins TRBV7-2 and TRBJ1-5; D is possibly TRBD1 (6 bases). The CDR3 sequence is 15 residues long. V was trimmed by 0 bases and J by 1 base, leaving 7 bases between them. In germline, CDR1 is SGHTA, CDR2 FQGNSA. Written as DNA, the CDR3 is TGTGCCAGCAGCTTAGCCCAGGGGAGCAATCAGCCCCAGCATTTT. It translates to CASSLAQGSNQPQHF.

In this sample, this clone turned up many times. This chain connects TRBV5-1 to TRBJ2-7; possibly TRBD1 for D (6 bases). Looked up from germline, CDR1 is SGHRS and CDR2 is YFSETQ. This CDR3 comprises 15 residues. The germline V and J ends were trimmed by 4 bases and 3 bases, with 17 bases remaining between them. CDR3 DNA: TGCGCCAGCAGCCCGCTTCCGACAGGTCTCTACGAGCAGTACTTC. Residues: CASSPLPTGLYEQYF.

The chain uses TRBV4-1 and TRBJ2-1; 7 nucleotides align to TRBD2. The CDR3 covers 17 residues. The ends lost 4 bases at V and 3 bases at J; junction bases unmatched: 12. The V gene's germline CDR1 is MGHRA and CDR2 YSYEKL. CDR3 DNA: TGCGCCAGCAGCCGGGTCCAAGCGGGAATCCTCTACAATGAGCAGTTCTTC. The encoded protein is CASSRVQAGILYNEQFF.

V gene TRBV21-1 combines with J gene TRBJ2-1; the D segment call TRBD1 is taken from the table without a DNA check. TRBV21-1 is a pseudogene locus. The CDR3 has 16 amino acids. CDR3 coding DNA: TGTGCCAGCAGCCTCCGGGACAGGGGGAAGGGGAATGAGCAGTTCTTC. As protein: CASSLRDRGKGNEQFF.

This clone was seen more than once but under ten times. V gene TRBV7-2 combines with J gene TRBJ2-7, with 10 bases lining up with TRBD1. CDR1 is SGHTA, CDR2 FQGNSA, per germline. This CDR3 comprises 15 residues. V gave up 0 bases and J gave up 4 bases; unmatched junction bases: 3. The CDR3 reads CASSLASGQGYEQYF. CDR3 in DNA: TGTGCCAGCAGCTTAGCTTCGGGACAGGGGTACGAGCAGTACTTC.

V is TRBV5-6 and J is TRBJ2-7; the match to TRBD1 covers 10 bases. After removal of 3 bases from V and 0 bases from J, the junction contained 0 bases not matched to a gene. This CDR3 spans 14 amino acids. Germline assignment: CDR1 SGHDT and CDR2 YYEEEE. The CDR3 bases are TGTGCCAGCAGCTGGACAGGGGGCTCCTACGAGCAGTACTTC. Amino acids: CASSWTGGSYEQYF. Supplemented by reference TRBV5-6 and TRBJ2-7, the full variable domain reads DAGVTQSPTHLIKTRGQQVTLRCSPKSGHDTVSWYQQALGQGPQFIFQYYEEEERQRGNFPDRFSGHQFPNYSSELNVNALLLGDSALYLCASSWTGGSYEQYFGPGTRLTVT.

The chain couples TRBV30 to TRBJ2-7, with a tentative D call TRBD1 (5 bases). Germline-derived CDR1 and CDR2 are GTSNPN and SVGIG (reference sequence). Trimming removed 4 bases at V and 0 bases at J, with 13 bases between. CDR3 size: 14 residues. The CDR3 is CAWKQVISSYEQYF. The CDR3 DNA follows: TGTGCCTGGAAACAGGTCATAAGCTCCTACGAGCAGTACTTC. Full variable domain (remainder filled in from reference TRBV30 and TRBJ2-7): SQTIHQWPATLVQPVGSPLSLECTVEGTSNPNLYWYRQAAGRGLQLLFYSVGIGQISSEVPQNLSASRPQDRQFILSSKKLLLSDSGFYLCAWKQVISSYEQYFGPGTRLTVT.